This T cell receptor beta chain was captured in a study of T cell repertoires in cytomegalovirus infection. Whole-study context: Indicated by public TCR beta signatures were CMV infection and matching HLA type. Whole-study results and caveats: It was HLA-C-restricted CMV-specific TCR beta clonotypes that dominated the response ex vivo. Cumulative public TCR beta family frequency identified CMV carriers with the relevant HLA.

As to this clonotype: The antigen remains undetermined.

Each CDR3 protein gets one entry after TCRdb re-called the reads with MiXCR. This table holds around 130,000 distinct CDR3 sequences, 20% to 30% found once. Germline V gene sequence: CDR1 DFQATT, CDR2 SNEGSKA (reference sequence). V lost 5 bases to trimming and J lost 3 bases, with 21 bases between them. This CDR3 comprises 16 residues. Sequenced input: PBMCs, sequenced either directly or after in vitro stimulation (not recorded which). The chain is built from TRBV20-1 and TRBJ2-3; tentatively, D is TRBD2 (6 bases). This TCR came from a human donor in good health (CMV status not recorded). Some clones in this sample may be carry-over from other donors' samples. CDR3: CSALLGRGEGTDTQYF. The CDR3 nucleotides read TGCAGTGCTCTCCTTGGGCGGGGAGAGGGAACAGATACGCAGTATTTT.